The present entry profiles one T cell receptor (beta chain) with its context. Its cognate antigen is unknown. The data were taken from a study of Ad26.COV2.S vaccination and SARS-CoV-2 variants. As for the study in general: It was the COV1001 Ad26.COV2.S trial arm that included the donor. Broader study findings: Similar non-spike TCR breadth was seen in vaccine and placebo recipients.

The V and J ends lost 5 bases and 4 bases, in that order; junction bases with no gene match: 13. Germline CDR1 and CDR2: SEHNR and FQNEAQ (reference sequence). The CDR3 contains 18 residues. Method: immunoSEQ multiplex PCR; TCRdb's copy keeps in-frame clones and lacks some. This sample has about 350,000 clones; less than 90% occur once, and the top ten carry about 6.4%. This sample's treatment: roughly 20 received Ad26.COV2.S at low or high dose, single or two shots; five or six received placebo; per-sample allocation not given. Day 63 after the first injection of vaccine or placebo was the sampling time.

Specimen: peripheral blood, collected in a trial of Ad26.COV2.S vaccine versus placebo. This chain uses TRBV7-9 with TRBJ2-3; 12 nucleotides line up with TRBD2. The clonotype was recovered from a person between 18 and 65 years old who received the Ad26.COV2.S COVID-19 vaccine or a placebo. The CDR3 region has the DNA TGTGCCAGCAGCCCAACCCCGACTAGCGGGAGTAGTGCAGATACGCAGTATTTT. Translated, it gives CASSPTPTSGSSADTQYF.